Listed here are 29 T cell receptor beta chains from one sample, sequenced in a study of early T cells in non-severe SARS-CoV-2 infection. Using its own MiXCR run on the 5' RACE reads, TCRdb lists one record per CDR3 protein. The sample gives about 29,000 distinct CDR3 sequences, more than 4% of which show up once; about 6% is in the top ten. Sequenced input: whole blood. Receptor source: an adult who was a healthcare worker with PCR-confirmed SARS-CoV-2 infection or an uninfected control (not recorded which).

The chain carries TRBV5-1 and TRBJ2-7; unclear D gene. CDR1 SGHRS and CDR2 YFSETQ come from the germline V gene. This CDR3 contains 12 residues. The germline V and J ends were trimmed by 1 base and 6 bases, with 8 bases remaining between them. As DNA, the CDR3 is TGCGCCAGCAGCTTGAACGGGTTCGAGCAGTACTTC. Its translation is CASSLNGFEQYF. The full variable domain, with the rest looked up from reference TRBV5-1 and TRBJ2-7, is KAGVTQTPRYLIKTRGQQVTLSCSPISGHRSVSWYQQTPGQGLQFLFEYFSETQRNKGNFPGRFSGRQFSNSRSEMNVSTLELGDSALYLCASSLNGFEQYFGPGTRLTVT.

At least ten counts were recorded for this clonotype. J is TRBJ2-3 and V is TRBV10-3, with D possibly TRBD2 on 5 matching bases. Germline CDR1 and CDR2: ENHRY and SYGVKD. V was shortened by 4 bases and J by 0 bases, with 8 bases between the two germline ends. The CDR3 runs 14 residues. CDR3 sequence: CAISGPGSTDTQYF. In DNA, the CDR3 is TGTGCCATCAGTGGACCGGGAAGCACAGATACGCAGTATTTT.

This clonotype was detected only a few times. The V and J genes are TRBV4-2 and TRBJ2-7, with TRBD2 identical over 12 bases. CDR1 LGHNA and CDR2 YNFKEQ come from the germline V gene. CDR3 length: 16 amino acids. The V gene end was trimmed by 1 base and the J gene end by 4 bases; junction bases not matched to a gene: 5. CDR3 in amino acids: CASSQATSGRDYEQYF. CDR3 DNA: TGTGCCAGCAGCCAAGCGACTAGCGGGAGAGATTACGAGCAGTACTTC.

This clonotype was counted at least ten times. Written as DNA, the CDR3 is TGTGCCAGCAGTGAAGCGCTACAGGGGGAGACCCAGTACTTC. It yields the protein CASSEALQGETQYF. The genes are TRBV2 and TRBJ2-5, with 7 bases aligning to TRBD1. Per germline, CDR1 SNHLY and CDR2 FYNNEI. The ends lost 0 bases at V and 5 bases at J; junction bases unmatched: 3. CDR3 size: 14 residues.

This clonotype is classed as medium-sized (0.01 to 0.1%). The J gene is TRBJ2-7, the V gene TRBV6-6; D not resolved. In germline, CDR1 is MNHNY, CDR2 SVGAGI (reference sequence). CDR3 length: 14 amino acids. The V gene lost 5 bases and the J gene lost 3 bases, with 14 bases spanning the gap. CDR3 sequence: CASSPGPDRYEQYF. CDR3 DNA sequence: TGTGCCAGCAGTCCCGGACCCGACCGCTACGAGCAGTACTTC.

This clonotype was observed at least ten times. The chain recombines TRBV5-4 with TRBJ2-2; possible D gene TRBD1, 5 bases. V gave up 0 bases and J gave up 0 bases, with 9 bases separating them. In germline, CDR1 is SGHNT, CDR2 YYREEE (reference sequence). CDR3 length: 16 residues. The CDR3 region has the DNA TGTGCCAGCAGCTTGGAGCTAGGGGCGAACACCGGGGAGCTGTTTTTT. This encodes CASSLELGANTGELFF. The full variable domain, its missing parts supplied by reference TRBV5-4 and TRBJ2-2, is ETGVTQSPTHLIKTRGQQVTLRCSSQSGHNTVSWYQQALGQGPQFIFQYYREEENGRGNFPPRFSGLQFPNYSSELNVNALELDDSALYLCASSLELGANTGELFFGEGSRLTVL.

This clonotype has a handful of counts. The CDR3 spells CASSVVAGGLTDTQYF. Here the CDR3 DNA reads TGTGCCAGCAGCGTAGTGGCGGGGGGGCTCACAGATACGCAGTATTTT. The chain has TRBV9 and TRBJ2-3; 9 nucleotides agree with TRBD2. CDR1 is SGDLS and CDR2 is YYNGEE in the germline V gene. This CDR3 spans 16 amino acids. After removal of 0 bases from V and 2 bases from J, the junction contained 4 bases not matched to a gene.

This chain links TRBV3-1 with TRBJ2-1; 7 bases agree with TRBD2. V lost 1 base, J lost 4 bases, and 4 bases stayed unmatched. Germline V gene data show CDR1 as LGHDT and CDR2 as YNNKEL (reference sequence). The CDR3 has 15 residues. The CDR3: CASSQGGLTYNEQFF. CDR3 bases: TGTGCCAGCAGCCAAGGGGGACTAACGTACAATGAGCAGTTCTTC.

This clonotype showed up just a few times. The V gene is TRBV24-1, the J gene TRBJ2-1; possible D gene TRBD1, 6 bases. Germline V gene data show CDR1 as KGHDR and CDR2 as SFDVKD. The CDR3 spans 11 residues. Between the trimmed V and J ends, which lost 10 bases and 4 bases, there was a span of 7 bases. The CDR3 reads CATGQYNEQFF. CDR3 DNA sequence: TGTGCCACGGGACAATACAATGAGCAGTTCTTC.

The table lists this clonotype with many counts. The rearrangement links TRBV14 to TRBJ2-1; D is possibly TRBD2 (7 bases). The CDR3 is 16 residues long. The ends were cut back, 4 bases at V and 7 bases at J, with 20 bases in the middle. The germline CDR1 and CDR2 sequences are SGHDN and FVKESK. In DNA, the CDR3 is TGTGCCAGCAGCCTTTCACCGTTGGGGGGGCAGAATGAGCAGTTCTTC. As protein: CASSLSPLGGQNEQFF.

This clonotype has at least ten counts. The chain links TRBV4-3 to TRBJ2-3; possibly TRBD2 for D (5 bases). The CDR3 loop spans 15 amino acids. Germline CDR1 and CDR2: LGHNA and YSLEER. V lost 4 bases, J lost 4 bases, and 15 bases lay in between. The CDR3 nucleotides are TGCGCCAGCAGCCCTGGGCCGGGGTACTCAGATACGCAGTATTTT. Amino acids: CASSPGPGYSDTQYF.

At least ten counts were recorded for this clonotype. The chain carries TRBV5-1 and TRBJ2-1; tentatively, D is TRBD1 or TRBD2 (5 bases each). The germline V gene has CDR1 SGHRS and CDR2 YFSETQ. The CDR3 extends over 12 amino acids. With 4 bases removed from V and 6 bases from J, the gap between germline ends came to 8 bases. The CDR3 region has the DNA TGCGCCAGCAGCGGGGGAATCAATGAGCAGTTCTTC. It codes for CASSGGINEQFF.

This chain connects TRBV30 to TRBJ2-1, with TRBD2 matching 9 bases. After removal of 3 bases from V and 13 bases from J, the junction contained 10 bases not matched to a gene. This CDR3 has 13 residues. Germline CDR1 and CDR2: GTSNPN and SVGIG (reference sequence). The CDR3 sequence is CAWSTRVAGVQFF. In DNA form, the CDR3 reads TGTGCCTGGAGCACTCGTGTAGCGGGGGTCCAGTTCTTC.

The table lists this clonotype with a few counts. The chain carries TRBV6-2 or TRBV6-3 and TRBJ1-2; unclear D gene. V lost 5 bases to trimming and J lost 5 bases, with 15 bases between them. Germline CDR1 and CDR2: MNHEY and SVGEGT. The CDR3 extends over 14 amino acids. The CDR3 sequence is CASSAFGTGYGYTF. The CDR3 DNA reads TGTGCCAGCAGTGCCTTCGGCACGGGGTATGGCTACACCTTC.

The CDR3 here is CASSSQGAGETQYF. For the CDR3, the DNA is TGCGCCAGCAGCAGTCAGGGGGCAGGAGAGACCCAGTACTTC. The rearrangement links TRBV5-1 to TRBJ2-5; 8 bases match TRBD1. This CDR3 is 14 amino acids long. In germline, CDR1 is SGHRS, CDR2 YFSETQ. Trimming removed 4 bases from V and 4 bases from J; junction bases left unmatched: 6.

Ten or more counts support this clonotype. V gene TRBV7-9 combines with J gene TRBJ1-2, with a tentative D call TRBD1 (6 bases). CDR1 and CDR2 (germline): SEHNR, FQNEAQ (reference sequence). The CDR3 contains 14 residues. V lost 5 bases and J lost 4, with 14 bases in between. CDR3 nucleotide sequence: TGTGCCAGCAGCGCACAGGGTTTAGGCTATGGCTACACCTTC. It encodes CASSAQGLGYGYTF.

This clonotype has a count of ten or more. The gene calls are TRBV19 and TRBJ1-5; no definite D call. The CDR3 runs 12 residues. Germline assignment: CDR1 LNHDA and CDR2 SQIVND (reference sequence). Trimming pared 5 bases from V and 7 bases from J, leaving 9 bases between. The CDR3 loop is CASSPPGQPQHF. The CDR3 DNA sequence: TGTGCCAGTAGTCCTCCTGGGCAGCCCCAGCATTTT.

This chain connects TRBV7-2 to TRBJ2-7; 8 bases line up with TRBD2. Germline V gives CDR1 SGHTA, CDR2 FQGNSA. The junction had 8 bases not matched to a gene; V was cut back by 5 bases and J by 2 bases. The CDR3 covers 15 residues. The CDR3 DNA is TGTGCCAGCAGCATACTAGCGGAGCCAACCTACGAGCAGTACTTC. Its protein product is CASSILAEPTYEQYF.

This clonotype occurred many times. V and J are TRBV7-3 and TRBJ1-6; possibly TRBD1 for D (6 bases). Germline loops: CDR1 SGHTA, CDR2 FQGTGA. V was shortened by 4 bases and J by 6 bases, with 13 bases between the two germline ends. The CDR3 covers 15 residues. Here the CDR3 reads CASSSGTGLNSPLHF. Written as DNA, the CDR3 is TGTGCCAGCAGCTCCGGAACAGGGCTTAATTCACCCCTCCACTTT.

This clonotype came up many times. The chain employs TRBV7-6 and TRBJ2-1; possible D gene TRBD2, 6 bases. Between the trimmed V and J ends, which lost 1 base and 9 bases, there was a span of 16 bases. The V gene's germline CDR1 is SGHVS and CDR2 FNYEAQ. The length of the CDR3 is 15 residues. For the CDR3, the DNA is TGTGCCAGCAGCTTAGGGGTGCGGGGTTCGGGTGAGCAGTTCTTC. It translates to CASSLGVRGSGEQFF.

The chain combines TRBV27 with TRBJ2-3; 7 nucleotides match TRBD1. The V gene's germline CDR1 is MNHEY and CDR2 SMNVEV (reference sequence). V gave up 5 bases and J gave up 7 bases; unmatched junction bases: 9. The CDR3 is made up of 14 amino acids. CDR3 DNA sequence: TGTGCCAGCAGTCAAGACAGGGTTCGTAATACGCAGTATTTT. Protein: CASSQDRVRNTQYF.

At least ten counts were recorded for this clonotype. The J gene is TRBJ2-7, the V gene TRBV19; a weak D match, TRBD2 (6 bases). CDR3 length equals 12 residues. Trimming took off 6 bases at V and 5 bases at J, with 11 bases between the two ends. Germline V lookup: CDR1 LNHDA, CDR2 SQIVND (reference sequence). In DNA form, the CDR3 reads TGTGCCAGTAGAGGAGGGTTTCACGAGCAGTACTTC. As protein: CASRGGFHEQYF.

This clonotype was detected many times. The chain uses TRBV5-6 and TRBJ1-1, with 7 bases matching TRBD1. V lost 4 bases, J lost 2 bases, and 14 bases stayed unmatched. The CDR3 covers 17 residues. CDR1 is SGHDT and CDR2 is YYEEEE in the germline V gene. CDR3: CASSRRQGTAINTEAFF. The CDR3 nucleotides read TGTGCCAGCAGCCGTCGGCAGGGGACAGCTATAAACACTGAAGCTTTCTTT.

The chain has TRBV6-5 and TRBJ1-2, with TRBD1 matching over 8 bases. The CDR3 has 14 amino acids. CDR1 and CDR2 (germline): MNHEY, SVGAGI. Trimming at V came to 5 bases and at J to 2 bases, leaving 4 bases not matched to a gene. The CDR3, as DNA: TGTGCCAGCAGTCCCTGGGACAGGAACTATGGCTACACCTTC. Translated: CASSPWDRNYGYTF.

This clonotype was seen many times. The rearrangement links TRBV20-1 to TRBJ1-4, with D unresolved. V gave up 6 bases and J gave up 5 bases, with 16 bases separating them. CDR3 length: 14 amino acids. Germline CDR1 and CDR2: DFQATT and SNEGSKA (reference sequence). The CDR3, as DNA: TGCAGTGCGAAGAGGACCGACGGGAATGAAAAACTGTTTTTT. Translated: CSAKRTDGNEKLFF.

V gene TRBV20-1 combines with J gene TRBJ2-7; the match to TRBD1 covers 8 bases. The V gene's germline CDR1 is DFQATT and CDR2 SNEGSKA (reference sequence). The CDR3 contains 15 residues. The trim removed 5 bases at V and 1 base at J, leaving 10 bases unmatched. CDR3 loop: CSAPDWDRRSYEQYF. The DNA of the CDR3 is TGCAGTGCTCCAGACTGGGACAGGAGATCCTACGAGCAGTACTTC.

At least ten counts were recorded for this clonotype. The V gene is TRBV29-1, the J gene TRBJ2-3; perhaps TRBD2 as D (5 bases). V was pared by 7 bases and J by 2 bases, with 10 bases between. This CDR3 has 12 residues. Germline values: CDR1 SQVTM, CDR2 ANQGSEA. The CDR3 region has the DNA TGCAGCGGCAGCGGACTCACAGATACGCAGTATTTT. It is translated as CSGSGLTDTQYF.

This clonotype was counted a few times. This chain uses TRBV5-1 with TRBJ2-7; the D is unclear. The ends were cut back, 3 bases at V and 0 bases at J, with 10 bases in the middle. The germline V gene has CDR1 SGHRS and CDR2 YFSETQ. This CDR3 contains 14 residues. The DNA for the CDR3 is TGCGCCAGCAGCTCCCGGACCGTCTCCTACGAGCAGTACTTC. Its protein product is CASSSRTVSYEQYF.

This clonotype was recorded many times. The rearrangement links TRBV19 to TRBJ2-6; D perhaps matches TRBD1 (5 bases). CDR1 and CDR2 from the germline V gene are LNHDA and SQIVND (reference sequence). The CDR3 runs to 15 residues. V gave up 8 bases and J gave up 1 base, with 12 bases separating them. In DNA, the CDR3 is TGTGCCAGTTCAGGGTTAGCATCTGGGGCCAACGTCCTGACTTTC. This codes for CASSGLASGANVLTF.